This T cell receptor (beta chain) is drawn from a study of T cell repertoires in cytomegalovirus infection. Study-level background: Signatures in public TCR beta sequences pointed to both CMV infection and matching HLA type.

One entry per CDR3 protein results from TCRdb running MiXCR on the reads. The sample holds around 320,000 distinct CDR3 sequences; more than 8% are singletons and the top ten take about 4.5%. Trimming left V 5 bases short and J 7 bases short, with 24 bases between. Germline V CDR1 and CDR2: MDHEN, SYDVKM. This CDR3 region has 17 residues. Notes on the study in general: What dominated the ex vivo response were HLA-C-restricted CMV-specific TCR beta clonotypes. The study identified carriers of CMV plus the relevant HLA from cumulative public TCR beta family frequency.

This clonotype came up many times. Its specificity is not known. The sequencing sample was made of PBMCs. This TCR was recovered from a human donor in good health (CMV status not recorded). Some clones in this sample may be carry-over from other donors' samples. The chain carries TRBV28 and TRBJ2-1; no reliable D call. CDR3 bases: TGTGCCAGCAGTAGCCCTCGTTGGTCTACCTCCGGGAATGAGCAGTTCTTC. Protein sequence: CASSSPRWSTSGNEQFF.